This entry describes one T cell receptor beta chain. No cognate antigen has been identified for it. This receptor came from a mouse, so its gene names and germline sequences are mouse ones too. The CDR3 end is not reached by the read, which stops 1 residue before it; the germline J gene fills it in. The sample comes from a study of tissue T cells after allogeneic stem cell transplantation (dated by TCRdb to between 2022 and 2023). A note on the overall study: The study profiled TCR beta repertoires across many tissues from research autopsies of patients with and without GVHD, plus mouse models of GVHD. On the human side, the study was prospective and observational, with no blinding or randomization. The paper as a whole reports these results and caveats: Sampling depth was acknowledged as a limitation, and the patient cohort was both small and clinically heterogeneous. Which tissue TCRs were alloreactive or antigen-specific was not determined in the study, and some of the clones might have been host cells that persisted. In both patients and mice, T cells from blood and spleen picked up only a limited part of the TCR repertoire that was detected in tissues. Within patients, how anatomically similar the tissues were was a key factor in shaping TCR repertoire composition, regardless of disease or transplant status. Only a few T cell clones appeared in more than one patient, yet motif-based clustering showed tissue-specific repertoire signatures that were shared between patients.

The library was produced with the immunoSEQ multiplex PCR assay. TCRbeta CDR3 sequencing was done by Adaptive Biotechnologies at survey depth, reporting CDR3 sequences, V/J genes, productive frequency and template counts. TCR beta CDR3 regions were amplified from genomic DNA rather than RNA. Processing in the source paper ran as follows. Jensen-Shannon divergence was used to quantify pairwise repertoire overlap between tissues, with a value of 1 indicating complete divergence and a value of 0 indicating identical repertoires. Tissues were grouped by single-linkage agglomerative hierarchical clustering of pairwise JSD values, and the clustering results were shown as dendrograms. All patient samples were analyzed with GLIPH2 using simulation_depth 1000, kmer_min_depth 3 and cdr3_length_cutoff 8, and only groups containing more than two unique CDR3s were kept. A standardized tissue-overlap score extrapolated Jaccard GLIPH-group overlap across patients to a standard repertoire size of 1000 clones. To look at how diversity was associated with clinical or experimental variables, linear mixed-effect models were used, with tissue treated as a fixed effect and individual treated as a random effect. Entries here come from immuneACCESS through TCRdb and include only in-frame sequences with V and J called. Some clones fail to appear in such tables; in the studies checked, an unresolved V gene covers under half of the shortfall, and the cause of the remainder is unknown. That table is the source of V, J and clone size, and D and trimming were worked out from the DNA. The sample table lists approximately 47,000 clones, 73% of them with a count of one. The ten largest account for roughly 0.7% of the sample.

Taken from cysteine to phenylalanine, the CDR3 has 11 residues. Shown are 30 bases from within the CDR3, in frame from base 1. V gives up 3 bases and J gives up 1 base, and the segment between their germline ends measures 1 base. CDR1 is given as SGHSA and CDR2 as FRNQAP, both from the germline V gene. The sample taken for sequencing was sorted cells pooled from one or two spleens. The rearranged chain carries TRBV16 and TRBJ2-7; no D gene call is confident. The TCR originated in a pool of C57BL/6 mice in good health. The sequenced part of the CDR3 DNA is TGTGCAAGCAGCTTTTCCTATGAACAGTAC. Translated, this gives CASSFSYEQY. From start to end, the CDR3 is CASSFSYEQYF.